This TCR beta chain was identified in a study of blood T cell repertoires in COVID-19. Study-wide context: In each case, the material was cDNA or gDNA derived from T cells, B-cell-depleted T cells, or PBMCs.

Original processing methods: Amplified reference gene primers provided the basis for estimating nucleated cell counts. TCRdb keeps only in-frame clones here, not all; method: immunoSEQ multiplex PCR. The V and J calls and the clone size are those of that table, but D and trimming were determined from the DNA. Of about 270,000 clones in the sample, about nine tenths are singletons; the top ten hold under 3%. V was cut by 2 bases and J by 6 bases, with 14 bases left in between. The germline V gene has CDR1 MNHEY and CDR2 SMNVEV (reference sequence). This CDR3 contains 14 residues. This clone appeared a few times.

This receptor was identified in a woman under 30 who had recovered from COVID-19. Material: PBMCs or T cells enriched from blood (not recorded which). The chain carries TRBV27 and TRBJ2-7; D is possibly TRBD2 (5 bases). CDR3: CASSLMAGRSEQYF. In DNA form, the CDR3 reads TGTGCCAGCAGTTTAATGGCGGGCCGCTCCGAGCAGTACTTC.